The clone carrying this T cell receptor (beta chain) has just a few counts. As yet, its antigen is unknown. The data derive from a study of blood T cells in healthy people across ages. Alongside a J-beta primer mix, a sample-barcoded 5' primer served in a second PCR lasting roughly 7 to 11 cycles. A 12-random-nucleotide template-switch adaptor tagged each cDNA molecule. TCRdb called the 5' RACE reads again in MiXCR, with one record for every CDR3 protein. Seen here are about 970,000 distinct CDR3 sequences, 51% observed once, and the top ten hold around 21%. Overall study findings and caveats: There were more naive CD4+ cells and higher diversity in long-lived donors than in aged donors. The CMV status of each donor remained undetermined, and this could have confounded shifts in expanded clonotypes.

With 5 bases removed from V and 2 bases from J, the gap between germline ends came to 11 bases. The CDR3 has 13 amino acids. Germline loops: CDR1 SQVTM, CDR2 ANQGSEA. The source is an older woman in good health. Sequenced: blood. V is TRBV29-1 and J is TRBJ2-3; D is ambiguous. The CDR3 DNA follows: TGCAGCGTTATAGGCCCACACACAGATACGCAGTATTTT. This sequence encodes CSVIGPHTDTQYF.